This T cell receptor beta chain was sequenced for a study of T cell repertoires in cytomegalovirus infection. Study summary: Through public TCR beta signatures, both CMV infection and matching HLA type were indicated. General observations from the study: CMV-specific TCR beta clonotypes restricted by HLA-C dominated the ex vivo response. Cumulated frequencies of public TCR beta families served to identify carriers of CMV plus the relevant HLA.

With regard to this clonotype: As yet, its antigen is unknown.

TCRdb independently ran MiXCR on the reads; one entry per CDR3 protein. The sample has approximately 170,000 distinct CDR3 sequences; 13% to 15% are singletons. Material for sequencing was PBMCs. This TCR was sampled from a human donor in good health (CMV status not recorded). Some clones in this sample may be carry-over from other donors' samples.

The CDR3 protein is CASSLTAEVTEAFF. As DNA, the CDR3 is TGCGCCAGCAGCTTGACCGCAGAGGTCACTGAAGCTTTCTTT. This chain links TRBV5-1 with TRBJ1-1; D remains ambiguous. The V end lost 1 base, the J end lost 4 bases, and 11 bases lay between the germline ends. Germline CDR1 SGHRS, CDR2 YFSETQ. The CDR3 sequence is 14 residues long.